This TCR beta chain was profiled in a study of T cell repertoires in cytomegalovirus infection. The wider study: Well-studied HLA-B-restricted epitopes and recently identified HLA-C-restricted epitopes of CMV were both used in the study.

Via MiXCR, TCRdb re-called the reads, giving one row per CDR3 protein. The sample yields approximately 470,000 distinct CDR3 sequences, about 42% seen once. This clonotype occurred a few times. Its cognate antigen is unknown. This CDR3 spans 14 amino acids. J was trimmed by 2 bases and V by 5 bases; bases with no gene match: 3. CDR1 is SGHTA and CDR2 is FQGNSA in the germline V gene. General study results and limits: HLA-C-restricted CMV clonotypes gave the most frequent clonotype in two of eight donors.

The sequence was obtained from a human donor in good health (CMV status not recorded). Some clones in this sample may be carry-over from other donors' samples. This material consisted of cultured PBMCs, taken from culture after CMV antigen stimulation. The chain joins TRBV7-2 to TRBJ2-5; 9 bases line up with TRBD2. The CDR3 reads CASSEGLAQETQYF. The CDR3 region has the DNA TGTGCCAGCAGCGAGGGACTAGCTCAAGAGACCCAGTACTTC.